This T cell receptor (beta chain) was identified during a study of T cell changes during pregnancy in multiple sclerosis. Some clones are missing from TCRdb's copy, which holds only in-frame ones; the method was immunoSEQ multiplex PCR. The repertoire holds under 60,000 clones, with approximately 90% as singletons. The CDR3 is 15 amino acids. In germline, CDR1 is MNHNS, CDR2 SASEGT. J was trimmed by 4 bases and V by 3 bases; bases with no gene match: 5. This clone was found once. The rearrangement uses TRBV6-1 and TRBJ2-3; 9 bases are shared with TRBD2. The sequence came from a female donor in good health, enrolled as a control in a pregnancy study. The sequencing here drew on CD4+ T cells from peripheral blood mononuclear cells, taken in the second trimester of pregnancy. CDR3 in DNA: TGTGCCAGCAGTGACCGTAGCGGGGGATCAGATACGCAGTATTTT. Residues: CASSDRSGGSDTQYF.